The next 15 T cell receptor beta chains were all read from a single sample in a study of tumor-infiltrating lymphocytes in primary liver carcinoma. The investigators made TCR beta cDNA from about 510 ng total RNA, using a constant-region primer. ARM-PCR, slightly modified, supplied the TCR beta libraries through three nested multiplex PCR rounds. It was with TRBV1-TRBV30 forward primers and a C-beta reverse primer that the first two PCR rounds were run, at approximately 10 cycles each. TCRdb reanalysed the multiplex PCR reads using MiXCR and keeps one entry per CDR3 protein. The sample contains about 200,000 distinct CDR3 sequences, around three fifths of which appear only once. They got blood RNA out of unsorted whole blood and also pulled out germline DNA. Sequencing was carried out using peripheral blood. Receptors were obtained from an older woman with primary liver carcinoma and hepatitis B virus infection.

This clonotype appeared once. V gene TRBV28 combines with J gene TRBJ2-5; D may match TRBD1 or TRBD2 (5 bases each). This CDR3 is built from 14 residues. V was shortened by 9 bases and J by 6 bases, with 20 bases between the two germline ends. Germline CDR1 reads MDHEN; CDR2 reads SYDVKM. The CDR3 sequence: CARSRPRGVKTQYF. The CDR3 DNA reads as TGTGCCAGGAGCCGACCGAGGGGCGTGAAGACCCAGTACTTC.

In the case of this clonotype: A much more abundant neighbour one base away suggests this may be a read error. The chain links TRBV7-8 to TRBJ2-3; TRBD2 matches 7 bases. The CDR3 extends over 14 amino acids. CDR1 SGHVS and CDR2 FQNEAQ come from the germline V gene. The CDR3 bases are TGTGCCAGCGTCGGGACTACCCGAGGAGATATGCAGTATTTT. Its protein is CASVGTTRGDMQYF. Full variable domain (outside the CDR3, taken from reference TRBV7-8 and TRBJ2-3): GAGVSQSPRYKVAKRGQDVALRCDPISGHVSLFWYQQALGQGPEFLTYFQNEAQLDKSGLPSDRFFAERPEGSVSTLKIQRTQQEDSAVYLCASVGTTRGDMQYFGPGTRLTVL.

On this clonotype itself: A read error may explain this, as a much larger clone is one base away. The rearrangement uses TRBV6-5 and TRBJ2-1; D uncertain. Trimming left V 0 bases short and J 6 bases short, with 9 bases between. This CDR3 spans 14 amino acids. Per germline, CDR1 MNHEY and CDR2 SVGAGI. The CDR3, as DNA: TGTGCCAGCAGTTACTCGCGCCAGAGCAATGAGCAGTTCTTC. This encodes CASSYSRQSNEQFF.

The CDR3 spells CASGAGGRSYEQYF. The CDR3 bases are TGTGCCAGCGGCGCAGGGGGTCGCTCCTACGAGCAGTACTTC. This sequence joins TRBV6-1 and TRBJ2-7; 7 nucleotides match TRBD1. This CDR3 is 14 amino acids long. Germline V gives CDR1 MNHNS, CDR2 SASEGT. With V trimmed by 8 bases and J by 0 bases, 7 bases remained unmatched.

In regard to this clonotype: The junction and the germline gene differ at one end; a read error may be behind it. Here the CDR3 DNA reads TGCGCAAGCAGCCCCCAGGGACAGTCCTACAATGAGCAGTTCTTC. It yields the protein CASSPQGQSYNEQFF. This chain joins TRBV11-2 and TRBJ2-1; 7 bases fit TRBD1. The CDR3 sequence is 15 residues long. Germline loops: CDR1 SGHAT, CDR2 FQNNGV.

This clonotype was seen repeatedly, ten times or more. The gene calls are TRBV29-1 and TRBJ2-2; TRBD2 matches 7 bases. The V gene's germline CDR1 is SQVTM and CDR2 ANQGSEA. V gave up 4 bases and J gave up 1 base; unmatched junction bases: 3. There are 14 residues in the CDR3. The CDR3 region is CSVGASGNTGELFF. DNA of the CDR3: TGCAGCGTTGGCGCTAGCGGGAACACCGGGGAGCTGTTTTTT.

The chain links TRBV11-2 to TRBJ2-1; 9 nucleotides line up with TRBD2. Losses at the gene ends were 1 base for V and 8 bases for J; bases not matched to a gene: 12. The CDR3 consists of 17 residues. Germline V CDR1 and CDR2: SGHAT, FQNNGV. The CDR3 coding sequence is TGTGCCAGCAGCTTAGGACCAGTAGCGGGAGTACTGGATGAGCAGTTCTTC. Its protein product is CASSLGPVAGVLDEQFF. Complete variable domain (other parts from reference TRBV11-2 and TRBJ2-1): EAGVAQSPRYKIIEKRQSVAFWCNPISGHATLYWYQQILGQGPKLLIQFQNNGVVDDSQLPKDRFSAERLKGVDSTLKIQPAKLEDSAVYLCASSLGPVAGVLDEQFFGPGTRLTVL.

The CDR3 protein is CASSGTTYNEKLFF. The CDR3 nucleotides read TGTGCCAGCAGCGGGACCACCTATAATGAAAAACTGTTTTTT. The rearrangement uses TRBV28 and TRBJ1-4; possible D gene TRBD1, 5 bases. The V end was cut by 6 bases, the J end by 4 bases, with 12 bases between. Germline-derived CDR1 and CDR2 are MDHEN and SYDVKM. The CDR3 has 14 amino acids.

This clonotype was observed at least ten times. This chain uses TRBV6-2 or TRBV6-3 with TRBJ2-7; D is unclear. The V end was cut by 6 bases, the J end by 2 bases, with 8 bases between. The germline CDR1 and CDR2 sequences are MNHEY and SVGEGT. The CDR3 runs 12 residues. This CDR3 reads CASSRGAYEQYF. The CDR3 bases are TGTGCCAGCAGCCGCGGCGCCTACGAGCAGTACTTC.

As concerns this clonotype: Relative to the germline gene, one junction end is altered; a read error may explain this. The CDR3 reads CACSLRGASYNEQFF. The CDR3 coding sequence is TGTGCCTGCAGCTTGAGGGGGGCCTCCTACAATGAGCAGTTCTTC. The gene calls are TRBV7-8 and TRBJ2-1; D could derive from TRBD1 or TRBD2 (6 bases each). This CDR3 contains 15 residues. Per germline, CDR1 SGHVS and CDR2 FQNEAQ.

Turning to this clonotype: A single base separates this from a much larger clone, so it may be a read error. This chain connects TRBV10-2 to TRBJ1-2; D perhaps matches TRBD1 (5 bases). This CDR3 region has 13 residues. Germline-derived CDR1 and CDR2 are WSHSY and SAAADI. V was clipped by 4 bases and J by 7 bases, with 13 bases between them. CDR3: CASSVGTDIGYTF. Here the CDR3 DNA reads TGCGCCAGCAGTGTTGGGACGGATATTGGCTACACCTTC.

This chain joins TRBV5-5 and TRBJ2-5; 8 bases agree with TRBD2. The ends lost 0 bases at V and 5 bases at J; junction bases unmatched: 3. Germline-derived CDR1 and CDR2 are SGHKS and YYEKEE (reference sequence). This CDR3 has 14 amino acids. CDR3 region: CASSLGSGIETQYF. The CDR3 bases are TGTGCCAGCAGCTTGGGTAGCGGGATTGAGACCCAGTACTTC.

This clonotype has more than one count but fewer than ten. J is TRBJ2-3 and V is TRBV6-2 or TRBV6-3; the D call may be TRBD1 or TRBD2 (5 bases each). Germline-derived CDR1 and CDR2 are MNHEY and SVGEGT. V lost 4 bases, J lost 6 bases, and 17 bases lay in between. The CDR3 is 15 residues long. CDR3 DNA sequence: TGTGCCAGCAGTTTATCCCCGGGACCCGCGGATACGCAGTATTTT. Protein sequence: CASSLSPGPADTQYF.

DNA of the CDR3: TGTGCCAGCAGTAGGCTTACCCACTACGAGCAGTACTTC. Encoded protein: CASSRLTHYEQYF. This sequence joins TRBV28 and TRBJ2-7; D remains unclear. Germline lookup yields CDR1 MDHEN and CDR2 SYDVKM. Trimming left V 5 bases short and J 3 bases short, with 11 bases between. CDR3 length equals 13 residues.

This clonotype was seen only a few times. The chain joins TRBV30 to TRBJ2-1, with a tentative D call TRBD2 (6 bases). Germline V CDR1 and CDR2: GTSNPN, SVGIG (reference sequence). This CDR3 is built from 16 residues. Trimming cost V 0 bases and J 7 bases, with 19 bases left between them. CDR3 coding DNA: TGTGCCTGGAGTGTAGAAGGTGGCGGGGTTATAAATGAGCAGTTCTTC. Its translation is CAWSVEGGGVINEQFF. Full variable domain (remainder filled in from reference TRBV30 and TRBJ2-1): SQTIHQWPATLVQPVGSPLSLECTVEGTSNPNLYWYRQAAGRGLQLLFYSVGIGQISSEVPQNLSASRPQDRQFILSSKKLLLSDSGFYLCAWSVEGGGVINEQFFGPGTRLTVL.